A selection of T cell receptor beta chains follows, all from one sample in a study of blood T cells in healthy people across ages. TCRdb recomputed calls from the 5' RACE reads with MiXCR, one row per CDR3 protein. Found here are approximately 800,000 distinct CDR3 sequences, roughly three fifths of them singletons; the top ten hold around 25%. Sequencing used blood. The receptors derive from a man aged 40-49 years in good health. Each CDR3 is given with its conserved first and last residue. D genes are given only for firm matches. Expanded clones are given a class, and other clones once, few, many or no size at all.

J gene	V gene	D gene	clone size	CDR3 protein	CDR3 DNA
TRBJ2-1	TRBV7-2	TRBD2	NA	CASSLAGGSVNNEQFF	TGTGCCAGCAGCTTAGCCGGCGGGAGTGTAAACAATGAGCAGTTCTTC
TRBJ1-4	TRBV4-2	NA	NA	CASSQEGGEVRGKLFF	TGTGCCAGCAGCCAAGAGGGCGGGGAGGTACGGGGAAAACTGTTTTTT
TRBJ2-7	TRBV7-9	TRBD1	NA	CASNPTGAYEQYF	TGTGCCAGCAACCCGACAGGGGCATACGAGCAGTACTTC
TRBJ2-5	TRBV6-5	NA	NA	CASSSLPNRATVQETQYF	TGTGCCAGCAGTTCCCTCCCGAACAGGGCGACAGTCCAAGAGACCCAGTACTTC
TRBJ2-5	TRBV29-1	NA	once	CSVGLLSNEQYF	TGCAGCGTTGGGCTATTATCTAATGAGCAGTACTTC
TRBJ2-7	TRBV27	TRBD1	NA	CASRHRDREYEQYF	TGTGCCAGCAGACACCGGGACAGGGAGTACGAGCAGTACTTC
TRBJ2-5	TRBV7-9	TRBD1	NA	CASSDDRGETQYF	TGTGCCAGCAGCGACGACAGGGGAGAGACCCAGTACTTC
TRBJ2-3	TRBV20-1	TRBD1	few	CSATATGASLSTDTQYF	TGCAGTGCTACCGCGACAGGGGCTTCATTAAGCACAGATACGCAGTATTTT
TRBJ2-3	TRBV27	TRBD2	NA	CASSLVGWPAGAKADTQYF	TGTGCCAGCAGTTTAGTTGGATGGCCAGCGGGAGCAAAGGCAGATACGCAGTATTTT
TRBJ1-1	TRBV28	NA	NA	CASLDATEAFF	TGTGCCAGCTTGGATGCGACTGAAGCTTTCTTT
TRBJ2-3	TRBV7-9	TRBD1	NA	CASRPGTGRRPDTQYF	TGTGCCAGCCGTCCCGGGACAGGGCGCAGACCAGATACGCAGTATTTT
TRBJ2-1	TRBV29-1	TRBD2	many	CSVDTSGYNEQFF	TGCAGCGTTGACACTAGCGGGTACAATGAGCAGTTCTTC
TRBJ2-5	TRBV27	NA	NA	CASIGSGEETQYF	TGTGCCAGCATTGGTTCTGGGGAGGAGACCCAGTACTTC
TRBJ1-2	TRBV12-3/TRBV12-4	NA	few	CASSLSGPAHYGYTF	TGTGCCAGCAGTCTCTCAGGGCCGGCACACTATGGCTACACCTTC
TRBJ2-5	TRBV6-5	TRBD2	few	CASSQTSSQETQYF	TGTGCCAGCAGCCAGACTAGCTCCCAAGAGACCCAGTACTTC
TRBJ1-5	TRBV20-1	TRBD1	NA	CSAGQAYNQPQHF	TGCAGTGCTGGACAGGCGTACAATCAGCCCCAGCATTTT